This T cell receptor (beta chain) comes out of a study of OX40 agonist ivuxolimab in advanced cancers. The overall study: Given to patients was ivuxolimab, an agonistic anti-OX40 (CD134) antibody. Hepatocellular carcinoma, melanoma, renal cell or head and neck cancer occurred in dose-escalation patients.

The assay was immunoSEQ multiplex PCR, and TCRdb's table has in-frame clones only and misses some. The table shows about 69,000 clones, with over 75% occurring only once. Germline V gene sequence: CDR1 SGHKS, CDR2 YYEKEE (reference sequence). The V end was cut by 0 bases, the J end by 7 bases, with 14 bases between. The CDR3 has 15 residues. Study-wide results and caveats: CD4+ T cells averaged fewer expanded clones than CD8+ T cells.

This clone was picked up one time. Its antigen is still unknown. This clonotype was sampled from an adult with an advanced solid tumor such as melanoma, head and neck, liver or kidney cancer. The chain combines TRBV5-5 with TRBJ2-1, with D possibly being TRBD2 (7 bases). Specimen: CD4+ or CD8+ T cells sorted from blood, collected in a trial of the OX40 agonist ivuxolimab. The CDR3 DNA is TGTGCCAGCAGCTTGGAAGGGGGACTACGGAATGAGCAGTTCTTC. Its protein product is CASSLEGGLRNEQFF.